This section outlines one T cell receptor beta chain sequence together with its context. Its antigen is unknown. Looked up from germline, CDR1 is MGHRA and CDR2 is YSYEKL. Germline trimming cut 3 bases from V and 8 bases from J; bases unmatched to any gene: 15. The CDR3 extends over 17 amino acids. The source of the sample is a study of cytomegalovirus exposure and HLA in healthy donors. Vbeta (60) and Jbeta (13) primers were used in the PCR. Profiled with immunoSEQ multiplex PCR; TCRdb holds only in-frame clones, not every one. This table holds approximately 200,000 clones, roughly 81% found once. Study-wide points: There were some public TCRs occurring in many donors, but most TCR sequences were rare.

This rearrangement joins TRBV4-1 to TRBJ2-1, with 8 nucleotides matching TRBD2. Material: PBMCs. This receptor was identified in a woman in her twenties or thirties in good health and CMV-seropositive. The CDR3 coding sequence is TGCGCCAGCAGCCACAGGACTAGCCCTCCTTCTTTCGATGAGCAGTTCTTC. Amino acid sequence: CASSHRTSPPSFDEQFF.